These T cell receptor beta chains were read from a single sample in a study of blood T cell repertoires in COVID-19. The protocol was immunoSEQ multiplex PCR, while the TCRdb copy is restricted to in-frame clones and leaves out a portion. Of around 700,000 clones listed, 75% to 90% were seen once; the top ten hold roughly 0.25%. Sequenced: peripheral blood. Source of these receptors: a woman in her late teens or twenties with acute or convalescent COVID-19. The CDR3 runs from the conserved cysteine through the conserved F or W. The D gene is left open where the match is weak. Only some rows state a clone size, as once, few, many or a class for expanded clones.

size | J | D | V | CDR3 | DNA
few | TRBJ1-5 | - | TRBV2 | CASTTGTQPQHF | TGTGCCAGCACCACAGGGACTCAGCCCCAGCATTTT
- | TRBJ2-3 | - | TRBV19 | CASSLRVGADTQYF | TGTGCCAGTAGTTTAAGGGTAGGGGCAGATACGCAGTATTTT
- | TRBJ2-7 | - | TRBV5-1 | CASSLPDRAHYEQYF | TGCGCCAGCAGCCTTCCGGACAGAGCCCACTACGAGCAGTACTTC
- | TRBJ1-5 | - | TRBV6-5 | CASKRSSGRGQPQHF | TGTGCCAGCAAAAGGAGCTCGGGCCGGGGGCAGCCCCAGCATTTT
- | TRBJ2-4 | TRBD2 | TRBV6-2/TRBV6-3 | CASSLGLAGGPRVGKNIQYF | TGTGCCAGCAGTCTCGGACTAGCGGGGGGGCCTCGTGTCGGCAAAAACATTCAGTACTTC
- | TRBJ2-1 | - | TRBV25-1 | CASSELSGSFYNEQFF | TGTGCCAGCAGTGAATTATCAGGGTCCTTCTACAATGAGCAGTTCTTC
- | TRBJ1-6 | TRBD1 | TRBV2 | CASSTYRGDNSPLHF | TGTGCCAGCAGTACTTACAGGGGGGATAATTCACCCCTCCACTTT
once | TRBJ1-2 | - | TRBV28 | CASSPGKQKGYTF | TGTGCCAGCAGTCCCGGGAAACAGAAGGGCTACACCTTC
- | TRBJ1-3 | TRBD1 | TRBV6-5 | CASRGTGVSGNTIYF | TGTGCCAGCAGAGGAACAGGGGTCTCTGGAAACACCATATATTTT
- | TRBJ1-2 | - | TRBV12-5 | CASGSHGYTF | TGTGCTAGTGGGTCTCATGGCTACACCTTC
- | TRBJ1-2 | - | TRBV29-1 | CSVEDVPGLNNYGYTF | TGCAGCGTTGAAGACGTCCCGGGACTTAATAACTATGGCTACACCTTC
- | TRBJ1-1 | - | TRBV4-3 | CASSPGTGDTEAFF | TGCGCCAGCAGCCCCGGGACTGGTGACACTGAAGCTTTCTTT
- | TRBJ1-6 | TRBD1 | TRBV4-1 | CASSQGDRGESPLHF | TGCGCCAGCAGCCAAGGGGACAGGGGAGAATCACCCCTCCACTTT
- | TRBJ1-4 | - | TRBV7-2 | CASSTRSSGEKLFF | TGTGCCAGCAGCACCCGGAGCAGCGGCGAAAAACTGTTTTTT
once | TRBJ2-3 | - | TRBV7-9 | CASSARTVPSTDTQYF | TGTGCCAGCAGCGCAAGGACAGTTCCTAGCACAGATACGCAGTATTTT
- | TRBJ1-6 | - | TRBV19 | CASGGGNSPLHF | TGTGCCAGTGGAGGAGGGAATTCACCCCTCCACTTT
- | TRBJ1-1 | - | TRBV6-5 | CASSLTGNMNTEAFF | TGTGCCAGCAGTTTAACAGGGAACATGAACACTGAAGCTTTCTTT
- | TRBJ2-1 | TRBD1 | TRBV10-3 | CAISESTGGNYNEQFF | TGTGCCATCAGTGAGTCAACAGGGGGTAACTACAATGAGCAGTTCTTC
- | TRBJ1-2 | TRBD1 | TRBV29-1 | CSVEDLGTVLYTF | TGCAGCGTTGAAGATCTTGGGACAGTGCTGTACACCTTC
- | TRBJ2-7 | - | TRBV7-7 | CASSLSRSSYEQYF | TGTGCCAGCAGCTTATCAAGGAGCTCCTACGAGCAGTACTTC
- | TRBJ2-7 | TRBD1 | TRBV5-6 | CASGRRTGSYEQYF | TGTGCCAGCGGTCGGAGGACAGGCTCCTACGAGCAGTACTTC
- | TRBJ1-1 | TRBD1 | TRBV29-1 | CSVDGTGSGYVNTEAFF | TGCAGCGTTGACGGGACAGGATCGGGGTACGTTAACACTGAAGCTTTCTTT
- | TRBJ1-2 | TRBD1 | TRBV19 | CASSLGTGVGYGYTF | TGTGCCAGTAGTCTCGGGACAGGGGTTGGCTATGGCTACACCTTC
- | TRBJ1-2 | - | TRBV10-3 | CAITYLRGMKSGYTF | TGTGCCATCACTTACCTCAGGGGTATGAAGAGTGGCTACACCTTC
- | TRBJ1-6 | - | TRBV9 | CASSEGDVVSPLHF | TGTGCCAGCAGCGAGGGGGATGTTGTTTCACCCCTCCACTTT
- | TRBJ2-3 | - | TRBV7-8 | CASSLGTPGDTQYF | TGTGCCAGCAGCTTAGGGACTCCTGGGGATACGCAGTATTTT
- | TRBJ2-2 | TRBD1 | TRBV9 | CASRGQGAFNAGELFF | TGTGCCAGCAGGGGACAGGGGGCATTCAACGCCGGGGAGCTGTTTTTT
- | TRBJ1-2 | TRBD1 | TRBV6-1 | CASSEPNRDRGSRRGYTF | TGTGCCAGCAGTGAACCCAACCGGGACAGGGGGTCTCGTCGTGGCTACACCTTC
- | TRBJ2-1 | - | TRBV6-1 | CASSLGASSYNEQFF | TGTGCCAGCAGTTTGGGGGCGAGCTCCTACAATGAGCAGTTCTTC
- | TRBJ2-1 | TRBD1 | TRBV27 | CASSLLGQEINEQFF | TGTGCCAGCAGTTTATTGGGACAGGAGATCAATGAGCAGTTCTTC
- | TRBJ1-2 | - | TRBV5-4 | CASSSPGVEGYTF | TGTGCCAGCAGCTCCCCCGGGGTGGAGGGCTACACCTTC
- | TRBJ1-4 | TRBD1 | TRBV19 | CASSIGPGQGLFF | TGTGCCAGTAGTATAGGGCCCGGACAGGGTCTGTTTTTT
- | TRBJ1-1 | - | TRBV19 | CASSIARLNTEAFF | TGTGCCAGTAGTATAGCGAGATTGAACACTGAAGCTTTCTTT
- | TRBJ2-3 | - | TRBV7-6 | CASSQTTPGESTDTQYF | TGTGCCAGCAGCCAGACGACCCCGGGGGAGAGCACAGATACGCAGTATTTT
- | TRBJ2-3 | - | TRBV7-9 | CASSVVEAKGTDTQYF | TGTGCCAGTAGCGTGGTCGAGGCGAAAGGCACAGATACGCAGTATTTT